Sequencing of this T cell receptor (beta chain) was carried out in a study of T cells after yellow fever vaccination. Study-level information: Some fractions had low cell numbers, and these were prepared with SMART-Seq v4 Ultra Low Input. Study-wide results and limits: Weaker, the secondary response peaked sooner, at day 5 versus 15.

Production of TCR cDNA was by 5'RACE template switching, which also added a universal primer site and UMIs. TCRdb reanalysed the 5' RACE reads using MiXCR and keeps one entry per CDR3 protein. The profile shows 230,000 or so distinct CDR3 sequences, about 3.7% of them singletons. This CDR3 comprises 14 residues. Germline assignment: CDR1 DFQATT and CDR2 SNEGSKA (reference sequence). The V gene lost 3 bases and the J gene lost 0 bases, with 10 bases spanning the gap. This clonotype appeared many times. What it recognizes is unknown. This receptor was taken from a man aged 18 to 29 who received the YFV17D yellow fever vaccine. The starting material was PBMCs, obtained 15 days after the yellow fever booster vaccination. This chain joins TRBV20-1 and TRBJ2-3; D may be TRBD2 (5 bases). The CDR3: CSASWEPSTDTQYF. The CDR3 DNA is TGCAGTGCTAGCTGGGAGCCTAGCACAGATACGCAGTATTTT.